This record covers a single TCR beta chain. The CDR3 contains 13 residues. Germline V lookup: CDR1 SQVTM, CDR2 ANQGSEA. Trimming left V 7 bases short and J 3 bases short, with 16 bases between. Every donor provided approximately 10 milliliters of peripheral blood. The data derive from a study of blood T cells in healthy people across ages. Study details: Capture by template switching was about one barcoded beta molecule per two T cells.

Using a J-beta primer mix together with a sample-barcoded 5' primer, a second PCR was run for about 6 to 11 cycles. Each CDR3 protein is one row after TCRdb ran MiXCR on the 5' RACE reads. This repertoire shows fewer than 1.5 million distinct CDR3 sequences, around two fifths found once; its top ten account for approximately 7.9%. The source of this sequence is a woman between 18 and 29 years old in good health. The material sequenced was blood. The genes are TRBV29-1 and TRBJ2-7, with D possibly matching TRBD2 (7 bases). CDR3 amino acids: CSADSGENYEQYF. The CDR3, as DNA: TGCAGCGCGGACAGCGGGGAGAACTACGAGCAGTACTTC.